This T cell receptor (beta chain) came from a study of blood T cell repertoires in COVID-19. This CDR3 has 15 amino acids. The V gene end was trimmed by 7 bases and the J gene end by 5 bases; junction bases not matched to a gene: 8. The germline V gene encodes CDR1 MNHEY and CDR2 SVGAGI. TCRdb's copy holds only in-frame clones and misses some; the assay was immunoSEQ multiplex PCR. The table includes some 120,000 clones, around nine tenths detected once. This TCR was sampled from a woman in her forties or fifties with acute or convalescent COVID-19. The sample comprised peripheral blood. The gene calls are TRBV6-5 and TRBJ2-3; 11 bases fit TRBD2. As DNA, the CDR3 is TGTGCCAGCACCCCGGGACTAGCGGAAGGAGATACGCAGTATTTT. It yields the protein CASTPGLAEGDTQYF.